The 21 T cell receptor beta chains below come from one sample, sequenced in a study of Ad26.COV2.S vaccination and SARS-CoV-2 variants. Assay used: immunoSEQ multiplex PCR; TCRdb lists only in-frame clones, some missing. The sample consists of approximately 340,000 clones, roughly nine tenths of them appearing once. The sequences come from peripheral blood, collected after recovery from COVID-19. These receptors were collected from a human donor who had recovered from COVID-19.

V usage is TRBV10-3 and J usage is TRBJ2-1, with 7 bases identical to TRBD1. J gave up 6 bases and V 7 bases, and 12 bases lay outside the gene matches. The germline gives CDR1 ENHRY, CDR2 SYGVKD. This CDR3 comprises 15 residues. This CDR3 is CAIKTTGLEGNEQFF. DNA for the CDR3: TGTGCCATCAAGACGACAGGGTTGGAAGGCAATGAGCAGTTCTTC.

The chain recombines TRBV7-6 with TRBJ2-3, with no clear D. Germline CDR1 and CDR2: SGHVS and FNYEAQ. With 2 bases removed from V and 2 bases from J, the gap between germline ends came to 17 bases. The CDR3 is 17 amino acids. The CDR3 loop is CASSLLFAGEDTDTQYF. In nucleotides, the CDR3 is TGTGCCAGCAGCTTACTTTTCGCAGGAGAAGACACAGATACGCAGTATTTT. The complete variable domain, with remaining parts taken from reference TRBV7-6 and TRBJ2-3, reads GAGVSQSPRYKVTKRGQDVALRCDPISGHVSLYWYRQALGQGPEFLTYFNYEAQQDKSGLPNDRFSAERPEGSISTLTIQRTEQRDSAMYRCASSLLFAGEDTDTQYFGPGTRLTVL.

V is TRBV3-1 (or the pseudogene TRBV3-2) and J is TRBJ2-2, with unresolved D. The CDR3 runs 14 residues. Germline assignment: CDR1 LGHDT and CDR2 YNNKEL (reference sequence). Trimming left V 3 bases short and J 5 bases short, with 10 bases between. The CDR3 DNA is TGTGCCAGCAGCCATCGAGCCGGTACCGGGGAGCTGTTTTTT. Encoded protein: CASSHRAGTGELFF.

The V call is TRBV6-4, the J call TRBJ2-1; the D gene could be TRBD1 or TRBD2 (5 bases each). There are 16 residues in the CDR3. Germline V gives CDR1 MRHNA, CDR2 SNTAGT. With 5 bases removed from V and 2 bases from J, the gap between germline ends came to 16 bases. As DNA, the CDR3 is TGTGCCAGCAGTCTACACCGGGGCGCGGCCTACAATGAGCAGTTCTTC. This gives the protein CASSLHRGAAYNEQFF.

The V call is TRBV7-9, the J call TRBJ2-1; 11 positions agree with TRBD2. The CDR3 is 15 residues long. Germline V gives CDR1 SEHNR, CDR2 FQNEAQ (reference sequence). V lost 6 bases, J lost 2 bases, and 3 bases stayed unmatched. Written as DNA, the CDR3 is TGTGCCAGCAGACCGACTAGCGGGGCCTACAATGAGCAGTTCTTC. This encodes CASRPTSGAYNEQFF.

This chain links TRBV7-9 with TRBJ2-5, with TRBD2 as a possible D gene (5 bases). The germline gives CDR1 SEHNR, CDR2 FQNEAQ (reference sequence). The CDR3 loop spans 14 amino acids. Trimming stripped 1 base from V and 2 bases from J, with 8 bases between. The CDR3 is CASSLVGVQETQYF. In DNA, the CDR3 is TGTGCCAGCAGCTTAGTCGGGGTGCAAGAGACCCAGTACTTC.

The chain joins TRBV9 to TRBJ2-2; the D is unclear. V was shortened by 6 bases and J by 0 bases, with 9 bases between the two germline ends. Germline assignment: CDR1 SGDLS and CDR2 YYNGEE. CDR3 length equals 14 residues. CDR3 protein: CASMLQPNTGELFF. The DNA of the CDR3 is TGTGCCAGCATGTTACAGCCGAACACCGGGGAGCTGTTTTTT.

The chain joins TRBV18 to TRBJ1-1; TRBD1 agrees at 7 bases. The CDR3 is 15 amino acids. Per germline, CDR1 KGHSH and CDR2 LQKENI. The junction had 17 bases not matched to a gene; V was cut back by 6 bases and J by 10 bases. The CDR3 nucleotides read TGTGCCAGCTCTCCGACAGGGTACCAGCGGGAGGGAGCTTTCTTT. The encoded protein is CASSPTGYQREGAFF.

The chain is built from TRBV10-2 and TRBJ1-4; D is unclear. This CDR3 is built from 14 residues. Trimming removed 4 bases from V and 0 bases from J, with 6 bases in between. Per germline, CDR1 WSHSY and CDR2 SAAADI. CDR3 DNA sequence: TGCGCCAGCAGTGGAGGTGCAACTAATGAAAAACTGTTTTTT. Translating gives CASSGGATNEKLFF.

V is TRBV6-5 and J is TRBJ1-5, with 10 bases lining up with TRBD1. Germline trimming cut 7 bases from V and 5 bases from J; bases unmatched to any gene: 8. The CDR3 spans 15 residues. Germline V gives CDR1 MNHEY, CDR2 SVGAGI. CDR3 nucleotides: TGTGCCAGCAATCCGGGACAGGGGTTTCATCAGCCCCAGCATTTT. It specifies CASNPGQGFHQPQHF.

The chain combines TRBV6-5 with TRBJ2-7; no clear D gene. The CDR3 has 15 residues. Trimming removed 2 bases from V and 2 bases from J, with 13 bases in between. Germline V gene sequence: CDR1 MNHEY, CDR2 SVGAGI. The DNA of the CDR3 is TGTGCCAGCAGTTACAGCAGGATATTAACCTACGAGCAGTACTTC. It encodes CASSYSRILTYEQYF.

V is TRBV27 and J is TRBJ1-2, with D maybe TRBD1 (6 bases). This CDR3 is 13 amino acids long. The germline V gene has CDR1 MNHEY and CDR2 SMNVEV (reference sequence). V was cut by 2 bases and J by 5 bases, with 9 bases left in between. The CDR3 nucleotides are TGTGCCAGCAGTTTACGGGGGCATTATGGCTACACCTTC. Its translation: CASSLRGHYGYTF.

The chain has TRBV27 and TRBJ2-1, with D perhaps TRBD1 (5 bases). V was shortened by 6 bases and J by 6 bases, with 12 bases between the two germline ends. The V gene's germline CDR1 is MNHEY and CDR2 SMNVEV (reference sequence). This CDR3 spans 13 amino acids. The CDR3 loop reads CASSRPQGNEQFF. The CDR3 coding sequence is TGTGCCAGCAGCCGTCCGCAGGGCAATGAGCAGTTCTTC.

In its sample, this clone was seen a few times. CDR3 residues: CSVAGVATDTQYF. The CDR3 DNA reads TGCAGCGTTGCGGGGGTAGCCACAGATACGCAGTATTTT. The chain links TRBV29-1 to TRBJ2-3, with D perhaps TRBD2 (6 bases). CDR1 SQVTM and CDR2 ANQGSEA come from the germline V gene. V was cut by 4 bases and J by 2 bases, with 10 bases left in between. The CDR3 is 13 amino acids.

The chain recombines TRBV5-1 with TRBJ1-5, with TRBD1 as a possible D gene (5 bases). This CDR3 is 14 amino acids long. Germline CDR1 and CDR2: SGHRS and YFSETQ. Trimming removed 5 bases at V and 11 bases at J, with 20 bases between. CDR3 nucleotides: TGCGCCAGCAGTGAGAGGGGTGGAGTGAGCGCCCAGCATTTT. Its protein is CASSERGGVSAQHF.

This chain links TRBV18 with TRBJ1-1; no clear D. V dropped 3 bases and J dropped 0 bases, with 14 bases sitting between them. CDR1 and CDR2 from the germline V gene are KGHSH and LQKENI. The CDR3 sequence is 16 residues long. CDR3 coding DNA: TGTGCCAGCTCACCTAGGACCGTGACTTTGAACACTGAAGCTTTCTTT. As protein: CASSPRTVTLNTEAFF.

The chain has TRBV27 and TRBJ1-1; D is undetermined. CDR3 length equals 13 residues. V lost 3 bases, J lost 5 bases, and 10 bases lay in between. Germline V gene sequence: CDR1 MNHEY, CDR2 SMNVEV (reference sequence). CDR3 loop: CASSLKRGTEAFF. Written as DNA, the CDR3 is TGTGCCAGCAGTTTGAAGCGTGGGACTGAAGCTTTCTTT.

The V and J genes are TRBV6-6 and TRBJ1-2, with D unclear. The CDR3 runs to 13 residues. From germline, CDR1 is MNHNY and CDR2 SVGAGI (reference sequence). V was clipped by 2 bases and J by 2 bases, with 6 bases between them. CDR3 nucleotides: TGTGCCAGCAGTTACCCCATGAACTATGGCTACACCTTC. Translation gives CASSYPMNYGYTF.

This clone was found once. The V gene is TRBV6-1, the J gene TRBJ2-1; 14 bases map to TRBD2. With V trimmed by 0 bases and J by 7 bases, 17 bases remained unmatched. This CDR3 is built from 21 residues. Germline assignment: CDR1 MNHNS and CDR2 SASEGT. The CDR3 loop reads CASSEAIRFRLAGGVGNEQFF. The CDR3 coding sequence is TGTGCCAGCAGTGAAGCAATACGTTTTCGACTAGCGGGGGGGGTAGGGAATGAGCAGTTCTTC.

This rearrangement joins TRBV9 to TRBJ1-2, with D tentatively TRBD1 (6 bases). The V and J ends lost 1 base and 5 bases respectively, with 12 bases between them. Germline V lookup: CDR1 SGDLS, CDR2 YYNGEE. This CDR3 comprises 14 residues. CDR3 DNA sequence: TGTGCCAGCAGCGTAACGGACAGCCTATATGGCTACACCTTC. Its protein is CASSVTDSLYGYTF.

This chain connects TRBV11-3 to TRBJ1-1; D may be TRBD1 (5 bases). V was trimmed by 1 base and J by 7 bases, leaving 13 bases between them. Germline V gene lookup returns CDR1 SGHNT and CDR2 YENEEA. The CDR3 is made up of 14 amino acids. The CDR3 is CASSLGGTADEAFF. CDR3 nucleotide sequence: TGTGCCAGCAGCTTAGGTGGGACTGCAGATGAAGCTTTCTTT.